The clone carrying this TCR beta chain was recorded once. Trimming removed 5 bases from V and 0 bases from J, with 20 bases in between. Germline CDR1 and CDR2: SEHNR and FQNEAQ (reference sequence). The CDR3 covers 18 residues. This entry is derived from a study of blood T cell repertoires in COVID-19. Study-level background: T cells, B-cell-depleted T cells, or PBMCs provided the cDNA or gDNA that served as material.

Authors' data handling: Reference gene primer amplification in the assay estimated nucleated cell counts. TCRdb's table, derived via immunoSEQ multiplex PCR, lists solely in-frame clones and lacks some. That table supplies the V and J calls and clone size; D and trimming were determined from the DNA. The sample holds 250,000 to 300,000 clones, more than 70% seen once. The chain joins TRBV7-9 to TRBJ2-1; D might be TRBD2 (5 bases). This clonotype originated in a woman in her twenties or thirties who had recovered from COVID-19. The sample comprised peripheral blood. CDR3 loop: CASSAIGVVWSSYNEQFF. In DNA form, the CDR3 reads TGTGCCAGCAGCGCAATCGGGGTTGTTTGGAGCTCCTACAATGAGCAGTTCTTC.